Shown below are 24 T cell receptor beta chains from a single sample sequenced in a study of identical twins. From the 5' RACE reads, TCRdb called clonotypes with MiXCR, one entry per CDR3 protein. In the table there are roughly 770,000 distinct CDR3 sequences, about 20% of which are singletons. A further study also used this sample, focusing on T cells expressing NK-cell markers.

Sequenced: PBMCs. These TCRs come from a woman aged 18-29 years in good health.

CDR3 protein: CASTPAPMPDTQYF. As DNA, the CDR3 is TGTGCCAGCACGCCGGCTCCCATGCCAGATACGCAGTATTTT. V and J are TRBV7-2 and TRBJ2-3; D uncertain. V was clipped by 7 bases and J by 4 bases, with 15 bases between them. The CDR3 is 14 amino acids. Germline CDR1 and CDR2: SGHTA and FQGNSA.

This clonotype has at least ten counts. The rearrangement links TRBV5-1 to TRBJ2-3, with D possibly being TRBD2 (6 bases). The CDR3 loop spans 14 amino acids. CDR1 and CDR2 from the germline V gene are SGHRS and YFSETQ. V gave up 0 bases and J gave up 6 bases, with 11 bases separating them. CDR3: CASSLVAEGDTQYF. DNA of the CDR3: TGCGCCAGCAGCTTGGTCGCGGAGGGGGATACGCAGTATTTT.

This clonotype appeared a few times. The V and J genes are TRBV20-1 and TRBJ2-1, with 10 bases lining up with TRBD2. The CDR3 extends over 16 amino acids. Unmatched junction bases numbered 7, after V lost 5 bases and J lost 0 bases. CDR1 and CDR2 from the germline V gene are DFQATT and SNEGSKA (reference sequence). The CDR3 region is CSAWTSGSPSYNEQFF. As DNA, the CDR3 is TGCAGTGCTTGGACTAGCGGAAGCCCCTCCTACAATGAGCAGTTCTTC.

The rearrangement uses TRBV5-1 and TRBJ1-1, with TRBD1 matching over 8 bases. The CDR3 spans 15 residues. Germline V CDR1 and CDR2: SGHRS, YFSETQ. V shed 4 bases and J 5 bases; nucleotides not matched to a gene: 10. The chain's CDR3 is CASSPSPGGETEAFF. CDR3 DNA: TGCGCCAGCAGCCCATCCCCAGGGGGCGAAACTGAAGCTTTCTTT.

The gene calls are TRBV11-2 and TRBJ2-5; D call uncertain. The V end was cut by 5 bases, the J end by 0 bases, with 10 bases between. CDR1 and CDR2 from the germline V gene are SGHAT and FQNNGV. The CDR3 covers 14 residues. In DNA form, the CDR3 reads TGTGCCAGCAGCCACGGACCCTACCAAGAGACCCAGTACTTC. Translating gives CASSHGPYQETQYF.

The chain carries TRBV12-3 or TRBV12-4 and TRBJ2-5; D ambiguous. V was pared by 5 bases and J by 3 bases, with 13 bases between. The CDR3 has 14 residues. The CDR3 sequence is CASSPGGSEETQYF. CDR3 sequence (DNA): TGTGCCAGCAGTCCGGGTGGCTCAGAAGAGACCCAGTACTTC.

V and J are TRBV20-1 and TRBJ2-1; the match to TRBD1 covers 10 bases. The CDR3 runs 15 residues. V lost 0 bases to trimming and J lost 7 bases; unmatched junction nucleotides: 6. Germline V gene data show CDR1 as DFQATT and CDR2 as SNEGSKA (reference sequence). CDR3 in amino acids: CSARDPGQGKNEQFF. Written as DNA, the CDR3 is TGCAGTGCTAGAGATCCGGGACAGGGGAAAAATGAGCAGTTCTTC.

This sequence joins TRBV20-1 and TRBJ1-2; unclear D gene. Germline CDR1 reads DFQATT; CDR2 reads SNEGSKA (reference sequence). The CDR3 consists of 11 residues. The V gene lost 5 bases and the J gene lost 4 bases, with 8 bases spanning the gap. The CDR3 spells CSAERGYGYTF. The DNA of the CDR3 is TGCAGTGCTGAACGGGGCTATGGCTACACCTTC.

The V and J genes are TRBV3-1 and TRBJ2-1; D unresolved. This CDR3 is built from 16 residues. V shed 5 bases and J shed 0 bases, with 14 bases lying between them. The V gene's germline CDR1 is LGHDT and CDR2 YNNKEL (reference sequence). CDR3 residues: CASSNRGVGSYNEQFF. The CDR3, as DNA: TGTGCCAGCAGCAACCGAGGAGTCGGCTCCTACAATGAGCAGTTCTTC.

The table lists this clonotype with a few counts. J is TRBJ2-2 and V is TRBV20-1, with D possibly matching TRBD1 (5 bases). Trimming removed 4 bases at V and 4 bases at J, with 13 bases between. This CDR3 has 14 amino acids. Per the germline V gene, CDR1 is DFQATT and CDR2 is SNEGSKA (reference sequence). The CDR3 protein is CSANTGLSTGELFF. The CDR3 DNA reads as TGCAGTGCTAATACAGGCCTCTCCACCGGGGAGCTGTTTTTT.

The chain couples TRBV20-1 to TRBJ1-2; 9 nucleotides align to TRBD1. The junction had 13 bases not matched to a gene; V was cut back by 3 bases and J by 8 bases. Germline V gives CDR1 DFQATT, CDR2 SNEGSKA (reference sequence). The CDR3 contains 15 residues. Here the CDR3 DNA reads TGCAGTGCTAGCCCGACAGGGGGGCGACCAACGGGCTACACCTTC. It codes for CSASPTGGRPTGYTF.

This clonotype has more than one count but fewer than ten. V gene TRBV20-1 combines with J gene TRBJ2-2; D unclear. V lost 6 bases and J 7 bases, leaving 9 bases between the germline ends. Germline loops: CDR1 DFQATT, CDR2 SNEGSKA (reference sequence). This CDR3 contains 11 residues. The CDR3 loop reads CSAPRGGELFF. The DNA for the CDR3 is TGCAGTGCCCCGCGCGGCGGGGAGCTGTTTTTT.

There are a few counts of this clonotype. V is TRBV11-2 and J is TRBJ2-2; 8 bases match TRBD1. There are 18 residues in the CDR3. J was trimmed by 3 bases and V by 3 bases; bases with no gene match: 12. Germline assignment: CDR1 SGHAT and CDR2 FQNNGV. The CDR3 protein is CASSFSRETGAHTGELFF. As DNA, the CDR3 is TGTGCCAGCAGCTTTAGTCGGGAGACAGGGGCACACACCGGGGAGCTGTTTTTT.

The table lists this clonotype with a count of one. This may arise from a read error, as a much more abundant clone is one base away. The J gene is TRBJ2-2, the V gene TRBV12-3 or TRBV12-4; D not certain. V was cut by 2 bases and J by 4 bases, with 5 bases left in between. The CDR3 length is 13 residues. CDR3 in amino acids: CASSLIITGELFF. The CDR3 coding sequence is TGTGCCAGCAGTTTAATAATCACCGGGGAGCTGTTTTTT.

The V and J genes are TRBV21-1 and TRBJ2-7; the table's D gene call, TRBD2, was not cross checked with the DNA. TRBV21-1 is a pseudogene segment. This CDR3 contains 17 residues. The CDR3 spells CASSINRDSDSSYEQYF. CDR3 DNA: TGTGCCAGCAGCATTAACCGGGACTCCGATAGCTCCTACGAGCAGTACTTC.

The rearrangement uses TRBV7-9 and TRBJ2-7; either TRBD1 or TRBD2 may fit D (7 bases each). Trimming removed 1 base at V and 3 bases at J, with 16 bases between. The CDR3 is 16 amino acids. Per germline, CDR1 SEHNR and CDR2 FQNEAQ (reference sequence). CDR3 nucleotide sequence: TGTGCCAGCAGCTTAGTAGGGGGCAGGGGGGGCTACGAGCAGTACTTC. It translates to CASSLVGGRGGYEQYF.

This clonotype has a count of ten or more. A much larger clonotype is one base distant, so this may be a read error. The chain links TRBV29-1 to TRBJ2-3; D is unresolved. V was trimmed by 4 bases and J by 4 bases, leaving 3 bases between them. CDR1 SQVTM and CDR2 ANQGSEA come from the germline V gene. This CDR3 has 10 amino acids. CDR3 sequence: CSVGADTQYF. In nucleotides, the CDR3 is TGCAGCGTTGGGGCAGATACGCAGTATTTT.

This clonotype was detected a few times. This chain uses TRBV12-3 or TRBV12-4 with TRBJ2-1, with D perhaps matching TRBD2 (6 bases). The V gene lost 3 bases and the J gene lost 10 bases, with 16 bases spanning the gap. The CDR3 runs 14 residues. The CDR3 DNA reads TGTGCCAGCAGTTTTAGACTAGTTCCGAGCGAGCAGTTCTTC. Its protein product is CASSFRLVPSEQFF.

The CDR3 coding sequence is TGCGCCAGCAGCTTGGACGACAGGGGAGCTTACAATGAGCAGTTCTTC. This codes for CASSLDDRGAYNEQFF. The chain has TRBV5-1 and TRBJ2-1; 8 bases line up with TRBD1. From germline, CDR1 is SGHRS and CDR2 YFSETQ. The CDR3 is 16 residues long. With V trimmed by 0 bases and J by 4 bases, 6 bases remained unmatched. Filled out from reference TRBV5-1 and TRBJ2-1, the complete variable domain reads KAGVTQTPRYLIKTRGQQVTLSCSPISGHRSVSWYQQTPGQGLQFLFEYFSETQRNKGNFPGRFSGRQFSNSRSEMNVSTLELGDSALYLCASSLDDRGAYNEQFFGPGTRLTVL.

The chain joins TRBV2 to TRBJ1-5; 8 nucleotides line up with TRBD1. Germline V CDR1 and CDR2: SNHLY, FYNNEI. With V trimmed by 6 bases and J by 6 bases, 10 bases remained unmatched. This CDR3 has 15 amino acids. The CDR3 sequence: CASSPPGGLTQPQHF. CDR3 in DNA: TGTGCCAGCAGCCCGCCAGGGGGCTTGACTCAGCCCCAGCATTTT.

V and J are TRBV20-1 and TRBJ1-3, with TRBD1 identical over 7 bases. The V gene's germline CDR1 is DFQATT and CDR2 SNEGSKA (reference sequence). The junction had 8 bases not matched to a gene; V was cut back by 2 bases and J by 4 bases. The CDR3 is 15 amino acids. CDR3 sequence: CSARLQGTTGNTIYF. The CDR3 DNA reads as TGCAGTGCTAGATTACAGGGGACTACAGGAAACACCATATATTTT.

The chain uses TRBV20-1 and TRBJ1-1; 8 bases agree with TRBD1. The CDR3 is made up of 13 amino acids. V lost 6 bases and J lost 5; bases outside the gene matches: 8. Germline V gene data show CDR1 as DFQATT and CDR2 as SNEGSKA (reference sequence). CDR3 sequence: CSARVTGVTEAFF. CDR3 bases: TGCAGTGCGAGGGTGACAGGGGTGACTGAAGCTTTCTTT.

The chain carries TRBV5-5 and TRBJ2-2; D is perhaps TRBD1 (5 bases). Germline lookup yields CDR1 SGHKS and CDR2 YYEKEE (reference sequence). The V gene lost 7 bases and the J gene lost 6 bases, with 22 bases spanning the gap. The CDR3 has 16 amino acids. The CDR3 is CASGLELRGASGELFF. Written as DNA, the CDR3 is TGTGCCAGCGGCCTTGAGCTTAGGGGCGCGTCCGGGGAGCTGTTTTTT.

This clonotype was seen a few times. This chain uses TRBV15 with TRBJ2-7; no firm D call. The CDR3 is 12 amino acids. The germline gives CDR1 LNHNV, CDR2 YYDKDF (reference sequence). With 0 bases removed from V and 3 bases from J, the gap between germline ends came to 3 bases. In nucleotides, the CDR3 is TGTGCCACCAGCAGAGAGGACTACGAGCAGTACTTC. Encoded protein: CATSREDYEQYF.